These 21 T cell receptor beta chains came from one sample sequenced in a study of blood T cell repertoires in COVID-19. Libraries were prepared by immunoSEQ multiplex PCR; TCRdb keeps only in-frame clonotypes and omits some of them. The sample yields just over 150,000 clones, around 85% seen once. Sequenced input: peripheral blood. Source of these receptors: a human donor with acute or convalescent COVID-19. The donor label of this sample is uncertain.

This sequence joins TRBV4-1 and TRBJ2-1; 9 nucleotides align to TRBD1. V dropped 1 base and J dropped 0; count of bases not matched to a gene: 7. The CDR3 runs 18 residues. Germline-derived CDR1 and CDR2 are MGHRA and YSYEKL. CDR3 loop: CASSQGVGTGSSYNEQFF. CDR3 coding DNA: TGCGCCAGCAGCCAAGGGGTGGGGACAGGGAGCTCCTACAATGAGCAGTTCTTC.

The chain combines TRBV14 with TRBJ1-1; tentatively, D is TRBD1 (6 bases). Germline CDR1 SGHDN, CDR2 FVKESK. The CDR3 is 16 amino acids. V was clipped by 6 bases and J by 0 bases, with 17 bases between them. CDR3 in amino acids: CASSPLRQAVNTEAFF. The CDR3 DNA sequence: TGTGCCAGCAGTCCCCTTCGACAGGCAGTGAACACTGAAGCTTTCTTT.

The chain carries TRBV5-8 and TRBJ2-1, with D hard to call. The CDR3 is 15 amino acids. Trimming removed 5 bases from V and 4 bases from J, with 16 bases in between. Germline CDR1 SGHTS, CDR2 YDEGEE. CDR3 loop: CASSADGDPYNEQFF. The CDR3 nucleotides are TGTGCCAGCAGTGCCGACGGAGACCCATACAATGAGCAGTTCTTC.

A note on this clone: At one of its ends the junction is not consistent with the germline gene, which may arise from a read error. The chain combines TRBV5-1 with TRBJ2-5; 9 positions match TRBD2. This CDR3 has 21 amino acids. Germline CDR1 and CDR2: SGHRS and YFSETQ. The CDR3 nucleotides read TGCGCCCGCAGCTTGGCCCCCCGGCCGGGGCGGGGGCGGGGGGGCGGAGAGACCCAGTACTTC. Amino acid sequence: CARSLAPRPGRGRGGGETQYF. Combining the CDR3 with reference TRBV5-1 and TRBJ2-5 gives the whole variable domain KAGVTQTPRYLIKTRGQQVTLSCSPISGHRSVSWYQQTPGQGLQFLFEYFSETQRNKGNFPGRFSGRQFSNSRSEMNVSTLELGDSALYLCARSLAPRPGRGRGGGETQYFGPGTRLLVL.

The chain employs TRBV2 and TRBJ2-3; 7 bases line up with TRBD1. After removal of 11 bases from V and 2 bases from J, the junction contained 10 bases not matched to a gene. Germline-derived CDR1 and CDR2 are SNHLY and FYNNEI. The CDR3 covers 14 residues. CDR3 sequence: CAGMDRTVTDTQYF. The CDR3 coding sequence is TGTGCCGGGATGGACAGGACAGTCACAGATACGCAGTATTTT.

This sequence joins TRBV19 and TRBJ2-1, with a weak D call TRBD1 (6 bases). Per the germline V gene, CDR1 is LNHDA and CDR2 is SQIVND (reference sequence). The ends were cut back, 5 bases at V and 7 bases at J, with 15 bases in the middle. The CDR3 spans 14 residues. CDR3 loop: CASSLAGDGNEQFF. Written as DNA, the CDR3 is TGTGCCAGTAGTCTCGCAGGGGACGGGAATGAGCAGTTCTTC.

This chain links TRBV7-6 with TRBJ1-6, with D perhaps matching TRBD1 (5 bases). The V gene's germline CDR1 is SGHVS and CDR2 FNYEAQ. This CDR3 is built from 16 residues. Trimming took off 5 bases at V and 5 bases at J, with 16 bases between the two ends. The CDR3 sequence is CASSRLGDSHNSPLHF. The CDR3 DNA reads TGTGCCAGCAGCCGATTAGGAGACAGCCATAATTCACCCCTCCACTTT.

V is TRBV4-3 and J is TRBJ1-3; 7 nucleotides align to TRBD1. Germline loops: CDR1 LGHNA, CDR2 YSLEER. CDR3 size: 16 residues. V shed 1 base and J 0 bases; nucleotides not matched to a gene: 3. The CDR3 reads CASSQVGQYSGNTIYF. Here the CDR3 DNA reads TGCGCCAGCAGCCAAGTGGGACAGTACTCTGGAAACACCATATATTTT.

The gene calls are TRBV5-4 and TRBJ1-2; 7 bases map to TRBD1. V trimming: 4 bases; J trimming: 2 bases; junction bases outside the gene matches: 14. This CDR3 is built from 17 residues. Germline CDR1 reads SGHNT; CDR2 reads YYREEE (reference sequence). The CDR3 protein is CASSLENRQGPNYGYTF. The CDR3 DNA reads TGTGCCAGCAGCCTCGAAAACCGACAGGGTCCCAACTATGGCTACACCTTC.

The V and J genes are TRBV4-2 and TRBJ1-1; 7 bases fit TRBD1. After removal of 2 bases from V and 1 base from J, the junction contained 10 bases not matched to a gene. Germline V gives CDR1 LGHNA, CDR2 YNFKEQ. CDR3 size: 17 residues. DNA of the CDR3: TGTGCCAGCAGCCAAAACGACAGGGTCGTTAAGAACACTGAAGCTTTCTTT. It encodes CASSQNDRVVKNTEAFF.

The chain has TRBV11-3 and TRBJ1-2, with TRBD1 identical over 10 bases. With V trimmed by 2 bases and J by 7 bases, 7 bases remained unmatched. Germline CDR1 is SGHNT and CDR2 is YENEEA. This CDR3 has 15 amino acids. The CDR3 region has the DNA TGTGCCAGCAGCTTAACCGGGACAGGGGATCGTGGCTACACCTTC. Amino acid sequence: CASSLTGTGDRGYTF. Complete variable domain (other parts from reference TRBV11-3 and TRBJ1-2): EAGVVQSPRYKIIEKKQPVAFWCNPISGHNTLYWYLQNLGQGPELLIRYENEEAVDDSQLPKDRFSAERLKGVDSTLKIQPAELGDSAVYLCASSLTGTGDRGYTFGSGTRLTVV.

The chain links TRBV6-5 to TRBJ1-3, with D tentatively TRBD1 (5 bases). Looked up from germline, CDR1 is MNHEY and CDR2 is SVGAGI. Deletions cut 8 bases from V and 3 bases from J, with 17 bases between. This CDR3 has 15 residues. CDR3 sequence: CASYEGRSGGNTIYF. CDR3 sequence (DNA): TGTGCCAGCTATGAGGGGAGGTCAGGTGGAAACACCATATATTTT.

J is TRBJ1-1 and V is TRBV2; 7 positions match TRBD1. Germline lookup yields CDR1 SNHLY and CDR2 FYNNEI. Trimming removed 10 bases from V and 1 base from J; junction bases left unmatched: 9. This CDR3 spans 14 amino acids. CDR3: CAIIRGHQNTEAFF. CDR3 DNA: TGTGCCATAATTAGGGGGCACCAGAACACTGAAGCTTTCTTT.

This rearrangement joins TRBV19 to TRBJ2-1; 7 bases agree with TRBD1. This CDR3 has 16 amino acids. CDR1 is LNHDA, CDR2 SQIVND, per germline (reference sequence). V shed 3 bases and J 4 bases; nucleotides not matched to a gene: 9. The CDR3 nucleotides are TGTGCCAGTAGTATCCGTGACAGGGATTTATACAATGAGCAGTTCTTC. Translation gives CASSIRDRDLYNEQFF.

In DNA form, the CDR3 reads TGCGCCAGCAGCTGGGGGACAGGGGAGAAGCCTGAAGCTTTCTTT. This encodes CASSWGTGEKPEAFF. The gene calls are TRBV4-3 and TRBJ1-1; 10 nucleotides match TRBD1. Germline values: CDR1 LGHNA, CDR2 YSLEER. The CDR3 is 15 amino acids. V shed 5 bases, J shed 6 bases, and the junction held 9 bases outside the gene matches.

The chain combines TRBV2 with TRBJ1-4; unclear D gene. The CDR3 sequence is 14 residues long. V lost 5 bases and J 1 base, leaving 8 bases between the germline ends. Germline V gene lookup returns CDR1 SNHLY and CDR2 FYNNEI. CDR3 in amino acids: CASSWRITNEKLFF. CDR3 nucleotide sequence: TGTGCCAGCAGTTGGCGGATAACTAATGAAAAACTGTTTTTT.

V is TRBV12-3 or TRBV12-4 and J is TRBJ2-3; D is uncertain. CDR3 length: 12 amino acids. V gave up 3 bases and J gave up 4 bases, with 5 bases separating them. This CDR3 is CASSFSADTQYF. The CDR3 nucleotides are TGTGCCAGCAGTTTCTCAGCAGATACGCAGTATTTT.

The rearrangement joins TRBV6-5 to TRBJ1-3; D is ambiguous. CDR3 length: 14 residues. Germline V gene lookup returns CDR1 MNHEY and CDR2 SVGAGI. Trimming stripped 6 bases from V and 4 bases from J, with 13 bases between. The DNA for the CDR3 is TGTGCCAGCAGCCCACTCGGGAGCGGAAACACCATATATTTT. Translation gives CASSPLGSGNTIYF.

The chain carries TRBV19 and TRBJ1-2; D is perhaps TRBD1 (5 bases). The germline gives CDR1 LNHDA, CDR2 SQIVND (reference sequence). The CDR3 is made up of 16 amino acids. Trimming cost V 3 bases and J 4 bases, with 18 bases left between them. CDR3 amino acids: CASSISPGLDFYGYTF. In DNA, the CDR3 is TGTGCCAGTAGTATTTCCCCAGGGTTGGATTTCTATGGCTACACCTTC.

This chain connects TRBV5-1 to TRBJ2-7, with 9 bases that match TRBD1. Looked up from germline, CDR1 is SGHRS and CDR2 is YFSETQ. The CDR3 contains 15 residues. Trimming at V came to 4 bases and at J to 6 bases, leaving 11 bases not matched to a gene. The CDR3: CASSETTGGGLEQYF. In DNA form, the CDR3 reads TGCGCCAGCAGCGAAACCACAGGGGGCGGTCTCGAGCAGTACTTC.

CDR3 nucleotides: TGTGCCAGCGCCCCCCTCCTAGCGGGGGGGCCTGGAACGAGGGGCGAGCAGTACTTC. As protein: CASAPLLAGGPGTRGEQYF. This sequence joins TRBV7-2 and TRBJ2-7, with 12 bases fitting TRBD2. V was pared by 8 bases and J by 6 bases, with 23 bases of the junction left unmatched. Germline CDR1 and CDR2: SGHTA and FQGNSA. The CDR3 has 19 residues.